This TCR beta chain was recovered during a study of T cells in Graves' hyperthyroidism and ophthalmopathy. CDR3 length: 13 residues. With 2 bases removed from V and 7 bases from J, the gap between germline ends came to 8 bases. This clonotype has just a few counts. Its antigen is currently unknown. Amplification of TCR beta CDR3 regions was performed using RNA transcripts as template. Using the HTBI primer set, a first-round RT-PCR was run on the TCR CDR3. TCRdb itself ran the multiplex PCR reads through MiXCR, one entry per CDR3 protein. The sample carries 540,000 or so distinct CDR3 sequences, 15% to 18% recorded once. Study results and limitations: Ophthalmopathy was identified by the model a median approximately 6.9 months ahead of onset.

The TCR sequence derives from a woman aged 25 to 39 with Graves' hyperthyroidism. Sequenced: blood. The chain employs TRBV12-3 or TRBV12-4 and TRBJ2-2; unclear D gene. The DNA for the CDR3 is TGTGCCAGCAGTTTATTACGGAACGGGGAGCTGTTTTTT. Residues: CASSLLRNGELFF.